This paragraph covers one TCR beta chain sequence. This record comes from a study of blood T cell repertoires in COVID-19. For the study at large: Nucleic acid was either cDNA or gDNA, and it came from T cells, B-cell-depleted T cells, or PBMCs.

Study processing details: Reference gene primer amplification gave estimated nucleated cell counts. Only in-frame clones appear in the TCRdb table, and some are missing; sequencing was by immunoSEQ multiplex PCR. Clonal size and the V and J genes are those of that table, whereas D and trimming came from the DNA. The sample shows under 200,000 clones, roughly 88% of them seen only once. The CDR3 covers 16 residues. V dropped 0 bases and J dropped 3; count of bases not matched to a gene: 4. From germline, CDR1 is SGHNT and CDR2 YYREEE (reference sequence). The material sequenced was peripheral blood. This clonotype was obtained from a woman aged 55-69 years with acute or convalescent COVID-19. The chain uses TRBV5-4 and TRBJ2-1; 9 nucleotides agree with TRBD1. The CDR3 nucleotides read TGTGCCAGCAGCTTGGGAGGGACAGGGCTCTACAATGAGCAGTTCTTC. It translates to CASSLGGTGLYNEQFF.